Each of the 2 T cell receptor beta chains below was sequenced from the same sample in a study of blood T cell repertoires in COVID-19. Clones were sequenced by immunoSEQ multiplex PCR, and TCRdb holds only the in-frame ones, with some missing. Of about 330,000 clones detected, approximately 90% appear once; the ten largest clones hold roughly a tenth. The sequencing input was peripheral blood. All receptors come from a man aged 30 to 39 with COVID-19, enrolled during active disease.

The chain uses TRBV7-9 and TRBJ2-4; 10 bases match TRBD2. V lost 5 bases, J lost 7 bases, and 11 bases stayed unmatched. The germline CDR1 and CDR2 sequences are SEHNR and FQNEAQ (reference sequence). The CDR3 loop spans 16 amino acids. The CDR3 reads CASSKASGRADNIQYF. CDR3 sequence (DNA): TGTGCCAGCAGCAAAGCGAGCGGGAGGGCCGATAACATTCAGTACTTC.

The chain recombines TRBV4-1 with TRBJ2-7; a possible D gene is TRBD1 (5 bases). The CDR3 extends over 14 amino acids. CDR1 is MGHRA and CDR2 is YSYEKL in the germline V gene. Trimming left V 1 base short and J 5 bases short, with 12 bases between. The CDR3 region has the DNA TGCGCCAGCAGCCAAGCAGGGCTTCTAAACGAGCAGTACTTC. The encoded protein is CASSQAGLLNEQYF.